This TCR beta chain derives from a study of blood T cell repertoires in COVID-19. The germline V gene encodes CDR1 SQVTM and CDR2 ANQGSEA. The CDR3 length is 15 residues. The junction had 14 bases not matched to a gene; V was cut back by 6 bases and J by 7 bases. This table comes from immunoSEQ multiplex PCR, and its TCRdb copy is limited to in-frame clones, with some not included. The data contain roughly 200,000 clones, about 75% of them singletons. The chain recombines TRBV29-1 with TRBJ1-2, with TRBD1 matching over 10 bases. Sequencing was performed on peripheral blood. This TCR was recovered from a woman aged 45-60 years with active or convalescent COVID-19. The CDR3 DNA reads TGCAGCGTACGTTCCCCGGGACAGGGGACTCCTGGCTACACCTTC. Its protein product is CSVRSPGQGTPGYTF.